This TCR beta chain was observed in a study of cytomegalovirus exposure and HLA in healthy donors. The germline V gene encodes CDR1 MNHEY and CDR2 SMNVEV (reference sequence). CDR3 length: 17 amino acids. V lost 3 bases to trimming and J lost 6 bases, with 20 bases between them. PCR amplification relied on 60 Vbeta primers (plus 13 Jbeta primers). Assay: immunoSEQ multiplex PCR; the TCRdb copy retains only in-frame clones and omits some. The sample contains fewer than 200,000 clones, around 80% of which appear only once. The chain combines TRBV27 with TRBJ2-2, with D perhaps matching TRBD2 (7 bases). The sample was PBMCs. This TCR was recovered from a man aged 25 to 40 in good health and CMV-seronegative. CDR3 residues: CASSLSGGGGRAGELFF. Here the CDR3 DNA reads TGTGCCAGCAGTTTGTCTGGGGGGGGCGGAAGGGCCGGGGAGCTGTTTTTT.